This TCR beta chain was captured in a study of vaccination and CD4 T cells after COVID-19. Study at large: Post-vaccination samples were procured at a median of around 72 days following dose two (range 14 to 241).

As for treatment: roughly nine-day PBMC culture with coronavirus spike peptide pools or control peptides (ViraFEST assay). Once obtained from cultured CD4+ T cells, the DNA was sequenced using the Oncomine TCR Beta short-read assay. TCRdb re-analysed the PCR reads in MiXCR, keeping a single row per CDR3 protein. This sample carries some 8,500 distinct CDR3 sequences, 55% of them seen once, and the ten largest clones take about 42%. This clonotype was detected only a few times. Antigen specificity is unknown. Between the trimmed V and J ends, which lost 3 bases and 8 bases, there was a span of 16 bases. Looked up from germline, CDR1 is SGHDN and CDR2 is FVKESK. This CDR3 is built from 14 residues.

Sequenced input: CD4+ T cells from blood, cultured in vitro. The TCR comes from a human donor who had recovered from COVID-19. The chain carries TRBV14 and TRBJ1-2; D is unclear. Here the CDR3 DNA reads TGTGCCAGCAGCCACGATCTCCTCACGACAGGCTACACCTTC. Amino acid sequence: CASSHDLLTTGYTF.